A single T cell receptor beta chain is shown here with its context. Its target is unknown. This entry is derived from a study of Tregs in tolerant kidney transplant recipients. Findings and limits, study-wide: In tolerant patients, donor-specific Tregs outgrew total Tregs, suggesting antigen-driven expansion.

Generated by immunoSEQ multiplex PCR, the TCRdb table keeps only in-frame clones and is missing some. The table includes 45,000 to 55,000 clones, around 93% detected once. CDR1 is MNHEY, CDR2 SMNVEV, per germline (reference sequence). This CDR3 contains 15 residues. Mixed chimerism was transient after nonmyeloablative marrow transplants from related graft donors. Unstimulated regulatory T cells (CD4+CD25+CD127-), CD4+CD25- non-regulatory cells, CD4 and CD8 cells were FACS-sorted from thawed PBMCs. The clonotype was recovered from a human patient who received a combined kidney and bone marrow transplant. Part of the T cell pool may stem from the graft donor. This specimen was CD8+ T cells from blood (PBMCs), taken 24 months after the transplant. The J gene is TRBJ2-5, the V gene TRBV27; 9 nucleotides match TRBD2. The J call may not be correct, given that the DNA end is closer to TRBJ2-7. CDR3 coding DNA: TGTGCCAGCAGTTTACTAGCGGGGTTCACCTACGAGCAGTACTTC. This sequence encodes CASSLLAGFTYEQYF.